These 22 T cell receptor beta chains came from one sample sequenced in a study of beta chain features in type 1 diabetes (dated by TCRdb to the late 2010s). Study-level results and caveats: In all four CD4+ subsets, TCRB CDR3 length was moderately but significantly shorter in type 1 diabetes patients.

Which antigens these TCRs recognize remains unknown. Libraries were built with the immunoSEQ multiplex PCR assay. The entire isolated RNA was reverse transcribed using the High Capacity cDNA Reverse Transcription Kit, and thus expressed TCRB transcripts were sequenced. TCRdb obtained this table from immuneACCESS and retained in-frame rearrangements with V and J assigned. These tables miss some clones; where compared with another copy, unresolved V genes account for less than half of the shortfall, and the remainder is unexplained. Present in this sample are over 150,000 clones, around 10% of which were seen just once. The leading ten clones occupy roughly 0.5% of the sample. The sample taken for sequencing was central memory CD4+ T cells from blood. These receptors were taken from a man aged 30-40 years with type 1 diabetes.

This clone has a handful of counts. The V and J genes are TRBV7-2 and TRBJ2-7; 10 bases are a match to TRBD1. The V gene's germline CDR1 is SGHTA and CDR2 FQGNSA. The CDR3 totals 15 residues. The V and J ends lost 5 bases and 2 bases, in that order; junction bases with no gene match: 6. The CDR3 DNA follows: TGTGCCAGCAGCCAATACGGGACAGGGGCCTACGAGCAGTACTTC. Its translation: CASSQYGTGAYEQYF.

This clone turned up a few times. The rearrangement uses TRBV6-5 and TRBJ2-3; D is perhaps TRBD2 (6 bases). Trimming left V 6 bases short and J 6 bases short, with 16 bases between. This CDR3 comprises 14 residues. Germline V CDR1 and CDR2: MNHEY, SVGAGI. The CDR3 DNA follows: TGTGCCAGCAGACCCCCGGGGGACTCGGATACGCAGTATTTT. It is translated as CASRPPGDSDTQYF.

A few counts support this clone. The chain is built from TRBV30 and TRBJ1-2, with TRBD1 matching over 8 bases. The CDR3 is 15 residues long. From germline, CDR1 is GTSNPN and CDR2 SVGIG (reference sequence). J lost 6 bases, V lost 7 bases, and 16 bases had no gene match. The CDR3 reads CALAGTGSGSHGYTF. The CDR3 DNA reads TGTGCCTTAGCCGGGACAGGCAGTGGGTCCCATGGCTACACCTTC.

This clone was observed a handful of times. This chain links TRBV7-3 with TRBJ2-3; possibly TRBD2 for D (6 bases). Trimming took off 1 base at V and 2 bases at J, with 10 bases between the two ends. Germline V gives CDR1 SGHTA, CDR2 FQGTGA. The CDR3 spans 15 residues. DNA of the CDR3: TGTGCCAGCAGCTTAATGGGGGGTATCACAGATACGCAGTATTTT. Protein product: CASSLMGGITDTQYF.

This clone has just a few counts. This chain connects TRBV13 to TRBJ1-1; no firm D call. V lost 1 base and J lost 2, with 5 bases in between. Germline V lookup: CDR1 PRHDT, CDR2 FYEKMQ (reference sequence). CDR3 length: 13 residues. CDR3 in DNA: TGTGCCAGCAGCTTAGACACCAACACTGAAGCTTTCTTT. This sequence encodes CASSLDTNTEAFF.

This clone has more than one count but fewer than ten. V gene TRBV18 combines with J gene TRBJ1-5; no clear D. Germline V gene lookup returns CDR1 KGHSH and CDR2 LQKENI. The CDR3 covers 14 residues. Trimming stripped 2 bases from V and 2 bases from J, with 7 bases between. CDR3 residues: CASSPNGGNQPQHF. Here the CDR3 DNA reads TGTGCCAGCTCACCAAACGGGGGCAATCAGCCCCAGCATTTT.

This clone was detected a few times. V gene TRBV6-4 combines with J gene TRBJ2-1, with 13 bases lining up with TRBD2. The germline gives CDR1 MRHNA, CDR2 SNTAGT. The CDR3 is 14 amino acids. Germline trimming cut 6 bases from V and 9 bases from J; bases unmatched to any gene: 5. In DNA, the CDR3 is TGTGCCAGCAGAGGACTAGCGGGAGTGGGTGAGCAGTTCTTC. It is translated as CASRGLAGVGEQFF.

This sequence joins TRBV11-1 and TRBJ2-5; 15 nucleotides line up with TRBD2. After removal of 8 bases from V and 4 bases from J, the junction contained 5 bases not matched to a gene. The CDR3 is made up of 15 amino acids. Germline values: CDR1 SGHAT, CDR2 FQDESV (reference sequence). The CDR3 reads CASRMGLAGGETQYF. In nucleotides, the CDR3 is TGTGCCAGCCGCATGGGACTAGCGGGAGGAGAGACCCAGTACTTC.

This clone turned up a few times. The V call is TRBV6-5, the J call TRBJ1-5; 7 bases are shared with TRBD1. CDR1 MNHEY and CDR2 SVGAGI come from the germline V gene. This CDR3 region has 14 residues. V trimming: 6 bases; J trimming: 2 bases; junction bases outside the gene matches: 4. The CDR3 here is CASSRGQGNQPQHF. In nucleotides, the CDR3 is TGTGCCAGCAGCCGCGGACAGGGCAATCAGCCCCAGCATTTT.

V usage is TRBV30 and J usage is TRBJ1-1; no clear D. The V gene lost 6 bases and the J gene lost 5 bases, with 16 bases spanning the gap. This CDR3 comprises 13 residues. CDR1 and CDR2 (germline): GTSNPN, SVGIG (reference sequence). The DNA of the CDR3 is TGTGCCTGCTCCCTGGGCGAAGAGACTGAAGCTTTCTTT. Protein sequence: CACSLGEETEAFF.

This clone was found a few times. This rearrangement joins TRBV7-2 to TRBJ2-5; TRBD1 might be the D (6 bases). The germline CDR1 and CDR2 sequences are SGHTA and FQGNSA. This CDR3 spans 14 amino acids. Between the trimmed V and J ends, which lost 4 bases and 2 bases, there was a span of 11 bases. CDR3 DNA: TGTGCCAGCAGCTGGGGACAACTGCAAGAGACCCAGTACTTC. Amino acids: CASSWGQLQETQYF.

This clone occurred a few times. This rearrangement joins TRBV29-1 to TRBJ2-3; D gene unclear. V was pared by 4 bases and J by 6 bases, with 11 bases between. CDR3 length: 12 amino acids. Germline loops: CDR1 SQVTM, CDR2 ANQGSEA. CDR3 in amino acids: CSVVQARDTQYF. The DNA for the CDR3 is TGCAGCGTTGTCCAGGCCAGGGATACGCAGTATTTT.

The chain joins TRBV28 to TRBJ2-1; 7 bases agree with TRBD1. V was clipped by 6 bases and J by 3 bases; unmatched bases: 8. Germline-derived CDR1 and CDR2 are MDHEN and SYDVKM. The CDR3 is made up of 15 amino acids. The CDR3, as DNA: TGTGCCAGCAGACCCTTTGGGGACAGCTACAATGAGCAGTTCTTC. It codes for CASRPFGDSYNEQFF. The full variable domain, completed using reference TRBV28 and TRBJ2-1, is DVKVTQSSRYLVKRTGEKVFLECVQDMDHENMFWYRQDPGLGLRLIYFSYDVKMKEKGDIPEGYSVSREKKERFSLILESASTNQTSMYLCASRPFGDSYNEQFFGPGTRLTVL.

This clone has a handful of counts. The genes are TRBV18 and TRBJ1-4; D not resolved. Germline V gene data show CDR1 as KGHSH and CDR2 as LQKENI. Between the trimmed V and J ends, which lost 2 bases and 8 bases, there was a span of 12 bases. CDR3 length: 14 amino acids. The CDR3 sequence is CASSPREGREKLFF. CDR3 bases: TGTGCCAGCTCACCAAGGGAGGGTCGGGAAAAACTGTTTTTT.

J is TRBJ2-2 and V is TRBV7-3; D uncertain. Germline V CDR1 and CDR2: SGHTA, FQGTGA. This CDR3 region has 12 residues. V lost 4 bases to trimming and J lost 4 bases, with 4 bases between them. CDR3 loop: CASSSSTGELFF. In nucleotides, the CDR3 is TGTGCCAGCAGCTCGTCCACCGGGGAGCTGTTTTTT.

The V call is TRBV28, the J call TRBJ2-7, with TRBD2 identical over 13 bases. V lost 5 bases, J lost 3 bases, and 4 bases stayed unmatched. This CDR3 spans 15 amino acids. The germline V gene encodes CDR1 MDHEN and CDR2 SYDVKM. CDR3 sequence (DNA): TGTGCCAGCAGTGAGGGGACTAGCGGGATCTACGAGCAGTACTTC. This encodes CASSEGTSGIYEQYF.

The V gene is TRBV7-2, the J gene TRBJ1-2, with TRBD1 matching 8 bases. The V gene's germline CDR1 is SGHTA and CDR2 FQGNSA. V lost 3 bases to trimming and J lost 2 bases; unmatched junction nucleotides: 2. This CDR3 region has 14 residues. The CDR3 spells CASSLGQANYGYTF. CDR3 DNA sequence: TGTGCCAGCAGCTTGGGACAGGCGAACTATGGCTACACCTTC.

V gene TRBV5-1 combines with J gene TRBJ2-2; a weak D match, TRBD2 (5 bases). Germline-derived CDR1 and CDR2 are SGHRS and YFSETQ. This CDR3 contains 17 residues. Trimming removed 0 bases at V and 7 bases at J, with 19 bases between. In DNA, the CDR3 is TGCGCCAGCAGCTTGGCCGGGCGGGCTAGTGGTCTCGGGGAGCTGTTTTTT. Amino acid sequence: CASSLAGRASGLGELFF.

This clone was counted once. The CDR3 spells CAWRGLNTEAFF. The CDR3, as DNA: TGTGCCTGGAGGGGCCTGAACACTGAAGCTTTCTTT. This chain joins TRBV30 and TRBJ1-1; D is unclear. Germline assignment: CDR1 GTSNPN and CDR2 SVGIG (reference sequence). CDR3 length: 12 amino acids. Trimming shortened V by 3 bases and J by 0 bases, and 5 bases separated the two germline ends.

This clone has a handful of counts. V gene TRBV5-1 combines with J gene TRBJ1-4; D remains unclear. The CDR3 length is 14 residues. Germline CDR1 SGHRS, CDR2 YFSETQ. V was shortened by 0 bases and J by 4 bases, with 7 bases between the two germline ends. The CDR3 nucleotides are TGCGCCAGCAGCTTGGACACCCTTAATGAAAAACTGTTTTTT. Its protein is CASSLDTLNEKLFF.

This clone was seen more than once but under ten times. This chain connects TRBV7-3 to TRBJ2-1, with 12 bases fitting TRBD2. After removal of 8 bases from V and 7 bases from J, the junction contained 6 bases not matched to a gene. There are 14 residues in the CDR3. The germline V gene encodes CDR1 SGHTA and CDR2 FQGTGA. CDR3 in amino acids: CASSWTSGKNEQFF. DNA of the CDR3: TGTGCCAGCTCATGGACTAGCGGGAAGAATGAGCAGTTCTTC.

In its sample, this clone was seen a few times. For the CDR3, the DNA is TGTGCCAGCAGCGTAGGGCAGGGCAATGAGCAGTTCTTC. It translates to CASSVGQGNEQFF. The V call is TRBV9, the J call TRBJ2-1; D may be TRBD1 (5 bases). Germline CDR1 reads SGDLS; CDR2 reads YYNGEE. The V end lost 0 bases, the J end lost 6 bases, and 7 bases lay between the germline ends. The CDR3 runs 13 residues.